This T cell receptor beta chain was profiled in a study of blood T cell repertoires in COVID-19. Germline V gene lookup returns CDR1 MNHEY and CDR2 SMNVEV (reference sequence). The CDR3 is 14 residues long. After removal of 6 bases from V and 5 bases from J, the junction contained 5 bases not matched to a gene. TCRdb's table, derived via immunoSEQ multiplex PCR, lists solely in-frame clones and lacks some. The profile shows 140,000 to 150,000 clones, approximately 81% of them singletons. Source material: peripheral blood. The chain recombines TRBV27 with TRBJ2-7; 12 bases line up with TRBD1. The receptor comes from a human donor in a cohort sampled during active COVID-19. CDR3 sequence: CASRTGQGAHEQYF. CDR3 coding DNA: TGTGCCAGCAGGACGGGACAGGGGGCCCACGAGCAGTACTTC.